This T cell receptor (beta chain) emerged from a study of cytomegalovirus exposure and HLA in healthy donors. Findings and limits, study-wide: In most subjects, TCR beta sequences reportedly gave accurate predictions of HLA-A and HLA-B alleles. The study carried out a later analysis of TCR beta sequences. It associated 15,000 to 20,000 of them with specific HLA alleles at a false discovery rate of 0.05.

Amplification used 60 Vbeta primers and 13 Jbeta primers. Profiling relied on immunoSEQ multiplex PCR, and the TCRdb table lists in-frame clones only, not all of them. The table lists 150,000 to 250,000 clones, around 85% of them singletons. On this clone itself: Its specificity is not known.

The CDR3 sequence is 16 residues long. CDR1 is SGHTA, CDR2 FQGNSA, per germline. Trimming took off 5 bases at V and 4 bases at J, with 20 bases between the two ends. The chain combines TRBV7-2 with TRBJ1-2, with D perhaps TRBD1 (5 bases). This receptor was identified in a woman aged 45-59 years in good health and CMV-seronegative. Sequencing was performed on PBMCs. The chain's CDR3 is CASSLGSQGLGYGYTF. The CDR3 DNA follows: TGTGCCAGCAGCCTAGGTTCTCAGGGTTTAGGCTATGGCTACACCTTC.